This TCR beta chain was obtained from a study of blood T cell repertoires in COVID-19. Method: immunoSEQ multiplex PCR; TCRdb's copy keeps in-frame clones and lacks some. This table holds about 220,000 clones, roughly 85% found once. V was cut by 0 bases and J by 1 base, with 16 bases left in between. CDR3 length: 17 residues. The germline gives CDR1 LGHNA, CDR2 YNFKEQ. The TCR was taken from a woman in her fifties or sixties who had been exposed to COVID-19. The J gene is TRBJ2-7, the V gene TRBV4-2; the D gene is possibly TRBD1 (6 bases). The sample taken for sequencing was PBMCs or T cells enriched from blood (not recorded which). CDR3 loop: CASSQDLAGEWSYEQYF. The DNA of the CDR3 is TGTGCCAGCAGCCAAGATCTGGCAGGGGAGTGGTCCTACGAGCAGTACTTC.